This T cell receptor (beta chain) appears in the sequencing data of a study of monozygotic twins with inflammatory bowel disease. Each donor supplied about 2.5 ml of blood. Points on this clonotype: The antigen is not known.

Study results and limitations: Possibly reflecting limited power, no difference in repertoire similarity was found between concordant and discordant twins.

The UMIs carried a 6-nucleotide sample barcode, and they were added by template switching. From its re-call of the 5' RACE reads, TCRdb lists each CDR3 protein once, without DNA. The sample holds approximately 380,000 distinct CDR3 sequences. CDR1 DFQATT and CDR2 SNEGSKA come from the germline V gene (reference sequence). This CDR3 is 13 amino acids long. The chain is built from TRBV20-1 and TRBJ1-1. The clonotype was recovered from a human donor with ulcerative colitis or Crohn's disease, or a healthy co-twin of an affected twin (not recorded which). Sequencing input: blood. The CDR3 protein is CSAKTSLNTEAFF.